A selection of T cell receptor beta chains follows, all from one sample in a study of control samples from healthy donors and cancer patients. The table came from immunoSEQ multiplex PCR; TCRdb's copy has only in-frame clones and leaves some out. The data hold 50,000 to 75,000 clones, with over 75% observed a single time. Sequencing was carried out using blood. These receptors all come from a man in his forties in good health. Both conserved end residues are part of each CDR3. A D gene is named only where the DNA matches it firmly. A row's size may be missing; if present it is once, few, many or a size class.

clone size	V gene	J gene	D gene	CDR3 DNA	CDR3 protein
NA	TRBV5-4	TRBJ1-2	NA	TGTGCCAGCAGGGTGGGGGGCGTTTATGGCTACACCTTC	CASRVGGVYGYTF
NA	TRBV7-2	TRBJ2-7	NA	TGTGCCAGCAGCTTTGCCGGGACACTTTACGAGCAGTACTTC	CASSFAGTLYEQYF
NA	TRBV20-1	TRBJ1-5	NA	TGCAGTGCTAGTGATCGGGACGGATTCAATCAGCCCCAGCATTTT	CSASDRDGFNQPQHF
NA	TRBV6-4	TRBJ1-1	NA	TGTGCCAGCAGTGCGGGGCCGAACACTGAAGCTTTCTTT	CASSAGPNTEAFF
NA	TRBV11-3	TRBJ1-4	NA	TGTGCCAGCAGCTTAGGGCAGGGTGGCGAAAAACTGTTTTTT	CASSLGQGGEKLFF
NA	TRBV6-5	TRBJ2-2	TRBD1	TGTGCCAGCAGTACTCGGACAGGGTTCACCGGGGAGCTGTTTTTT	CASSTRTGFTGELFF
NA	TRBV24-1	TRBJ1-2	NA	TGTGCCACCAGTGATTACGCCGGACGTGGCTACACCTTC	CATSDYAGRGYTF
NA	TRBV28	TRBJ2-7	TRBD1	TGTGCCAGCAGTCCCGCGACAGGGGGCGAATACGAGCAGTACTTC	CASSPATGGEYEQYF
NA	TRBV3-1/TRBV3-2	TRBJ2-4	NA	TGTGCCAGCAGCCTCCCTGAGGGATACATTCAGTACTTC	CASSLPEGYIQYF
NA	TRBV4-3	TRBJ2-7	TRBD2	TGCGCCAGCAGCCAAGGCGGGAGCTCCTACGAGCAGTACTTC	CASSQGGSSYEQYF
NA	TRBV18	TRBJ1-1	NA	TGTGCCAGTAAGACCGCGAACACTGAAGCTTTCTTT	CASKTANTEAFF
few	TRBV6-2/TRBV6-3	TRBJ2-7	NA	TGTGCCAGCACCCCGTGGAGGGGACCCTACGAGCAGTACTTC	CASTPWRGPYEQYF
once	TRBV6-2/TRBV6-3	TRBJ2-1	TRBD2	TGTGCCAGCAGTACCCGAACTAGCGGGTCCTACAATGAGCAGTTCTTC	CASSTRTSGSYNEQFF
NA	TRBV28	TRBJ2-1	NA	TGTGCCAGCAGTTCTATAATCCGACTGGTGAAGGGCTCCTACAATGAGCAGTTCTTC	CASSSIIRLVKGSYNEQFF
NA	TRBV5-4	TRBJ1-1	NA	TGTGCCAGCAGAGGGGGGGGGACGAGAGTGAACACTGAAGCTTTCTTT	CASRGGGTRVNTEAFF
few	TRBV28	TRBJ2-7	NA	TGTGCCAGCAGTTGGACAGCCAACTACGAGCAGTACTTC	CASSWTANYEQYF
NA	TRBV28	TRBJ2-5	NA	TGTGCCAGCAGTTTAGTCTGGTTGGAGACCCAGTACTTC	CASSLVWLETQYF
NA	TRBV11-3	TRBJ1-1	NA	TGTGCCAGCAGCTTAGACAGCAACACTGAAGCTTTCTTT	CASSLDSNTEAFF
NA	TRBV7-2	TRBJ2-3	NA	TGTGCCAGCAGCTTCCTCTCCTACGGGGCCGGAGGCACAGATACGCAGTATTTT	CASSFLSYGAGGTDTQYF
NA	TRBV5-5	TRBJ1-1	NA	TGTGCCAGCAGCGCCGGGACACGGAACACTGAAGCTTTCTTT	CASSAGTRNTEAFF
NA	TRBV3-1/TRBV3-2	TRBJ1-2	NA	TGTGCCAGCAGCCAAGATCGACTTTATGGCTACACCTTC	CASSQDRLYGYTF
NA	TRBV11-2	TRBJ2-1	NA	TGTGCCAGCAGCTCTAAGGGGCCGACCGGGGTATACAATGAGCAGTTCTTC	CASSSKGPTGVYNEQFF
once	TRBV29-1	TRBJ2-7	TRBD1	TGCAGCGTTTCGTGGCAGGGGGCCGCCGAGCAGTACTTC	CSVSWQGAAEQYF
NA	TRBV28	TRBJ2-1	NA	TGTGCCAGCACCTCCGTCGGGGAGCAGTTCTTC	CASTSVGEQFF
NA	TRBV11-2	TRBJ2-1	NA	TGTGCCAGCAGCTTATCGTGGGGGAATGAGCAGTTCTTC	CASSLSWGNEQFF